The TCR beta chain described here comes from a study of Graves' ophthalmopathy and Graves' hyperthyroidism. Findings and caveats of the study: Ophthalmopathy could be told apart from stable hyperthyroidism by a 13-signature model (around 88% sensitivity, around 80% specificity). The model reached roughly 70% sensitivity and around 74% specificity for predicting ophthalmopathy progression.

The germline V gene encodes CDR1 SNHLY and CDR2 FYNNEI. Trimming took 3 bases from V and 4 from J, leaving 15 bases between them. The CDR3 length is 15 residues. Serum thyroxine and TRAb, along with clinical symptoms, thyroid ultrasound and orbital computed tomography, were what diagnosis relied on. This clonotype turned up a few times. Its antigen remains unidentified. RNA transcripts were the template, and TCR beta CDR3 regions were amplified from them. RT-PCR was first run with HTBI primers, then multiplex PCR in a second round. TCRdb re-analysed the multiplex PCR reads in MiXCR, keeping a single row per CDR3 protein. The sample carries 200,000 to 300,000 distinct CDR3 sequences, less than 55% recorded once.

This chain uses TRBV2 with TRBJ1-2; D is ambiguous. The sequencing input was peripheral blood. The clonotype comes from an adult man with Graves' ophthalmopathy. Here the CDR3 reads CASSDTPTFGYGYTF. In DNA, the CDR3 is TGTGCCAGCAGTGATACACCGACGTTTGGCTATGGCTACACCTTC. Complete variable domain (other parts from reference TRBV2 and TRBJ1-2): EPEVTQTPSHQVTQMGQEVILRCVPISNHLYFYWYRQILGQKVEFLVSFYNNEISEKSEIFDDQFSVERPDGSNFTLKIRSTKLEDSAMYFCASSDTPTFGYGYTFGSGTRLTVV.